The 20 T cell receptor beta chains listed next were all sequenced from one sample in a study of technical replicates of blood from a handful of donors. Measured with immunoSEQ multiplex PCR; TCRdb has only the in-frame clones, and not every one. The sample records more than 65,000 clones, around nine tenths being singletons. Sequencing was done on a sample of T cells isolated from PBMCs. The receptors come from a human donor in good health.

The CDR3 bases are TGTGCCAGCAGTTACGCGACAACCGGTGAAGCTTTCTTT. Protein product: CASSYATTGEAFF. The chain is built from TRBV6-5 and TRBJ1-1; unclear D gene. Trimming took 2 bases from V and 7 from J, leaving 11 bases between them. Germline CDR1 is MNHEY and CDR2 is SVGAGI. This CDR3 has 13 residues.

Written as DNA, the CDR3 is TGTGCCAGCAGCCCCCCCTGGGCCAACGTCCTGACTTTC. Its translation: CASSPPWANVLTF. The chain combines TRBV11-2 with TRBJ2-6; no clear D gene. CDR3 length: 13 residues. The germline CDR1 and CDR2 sequences are SGHAT and FQNNGV. The germline V and J ends were trimmed by 5 bases and 5 bases, with 7 bases remaining between them.

This sequence joins TRBV4-3 and TRBJ2-3; 13 nucleotides agree with TRBD2. Unmatched junction bases numbered 4, after V lost 0 bases and J lost 4 bases. From germline, CDR1 is LGHNA and CDR2 YSLEER. The CDR3 covers 17 residues. DNA for the CDR3: TGCGCCAGCAGCCAAGAATTGGGACTAGCGGGATCAGATACGCAGTATTTT. As protein: CASSQELGLAGSDTQYF.

The genes are TRBV4-2 and TRBJ1-1, with 8 bases aligning to TRBD1. The V gene end was trimmed by 3 bases and the J gene end by 3 bases; junction bases not matched to a gene: 6. There are 15 residues in the CDR3. Germline V CDR1 and CDR2: LGHNA, YNFKEQ. The CDR3 loop reads CASSQTTGGDTEAFF. CDR3 nucleotide sequence: TGTGCCAGCAGCCAGACCACAGGGGGGGACACTGAAGCTTTCTTT.

The V call is TRBV18, the J call TRBJ2-1, with 8 bases identical to TRBD2. The CDR3 covers 14 residues. Germline V gene sequence: CDR1 KGHSH, CDR2 LQKENI. V lost 4 bases to trimming and J lost 7 bases; unmatched junction nucleotides: 6. In nucleotides, the CDR3 is TGTGCCAGCTCACTGCAGGGACTAGTAAATGAGCAGTTCTTC. Amino acid sequence: CASSLQGLVNEQFF.

The V and J genes are TRBV10-3 and TRBJ1-3; TRBD1 matches at 7 bases. There are 14 residues in the CDR3. With 5 bases clipped from V and 1 base from J, the junction kept 2 bases outside the gene matches. CDR1 ENHRY and CDR2 SYGVKD come from the germline V gene. The CDR3 DNA reads as TGTGCCATCAGTTCAGGGGGGTCTGGAAACACCATATATTTT. Its protein is CAISSGGSGNTIYF.

J is TRBJ2-5 and V is TRBV6-1; 8 nucleotides line up with TRBD2. The CDR3 has 15 amino acids. The germline gives CDR1 MNHNS, CDR2 SASEGT. Unmatched junction bases numbered 6, after V lost 1 base and J lost 5 bases. In nucleotides, the CDR3 is TGTGCCAGCAGTGAAGGGTTAGCGGGAATGGAGACCCAGTACTTC. Translating gives CASSEGLAGMETQYF.

This sequence joins TRBV5-1 and TRBJ2-1, with TRBD2 matching over 14 bases. CDR1 and CDR2 from the germline V gene are SGHRS and YFSETQ. This CDR3 has 19 amino acids. The trim removed 1 base at V and 7 bases at J, leaving 13 bases unmatched. The CDR3 coding sequence is TGCGCCAGCAGCTTGAGACTAGCGGGAGGGGCGACGGTGGGGAATGAGCAGTTCTTC. It translates to CASSLRLAGGATVGNEQFF.

The chain links TRBV2 to TRBJ2-6, with TRBD1 matching over 7 bases. The germline CDR1 and CDR2 sequences are SNHLY and FYNNEI. This CDR3 spans 14 amino acids. V trimming: 5 bases; J trimming: 3 bases; junction bases outside the gene matches: 1. The CDR3 loop reads CASSTGDGANVLTF. CDR3 bases: TGTGCCAGCAGTACAGGGGATGGGGCCAACGTCCTGACTTTC.

This chain uses TRBV5-1 with TRBJ1-3; D may be TRBD1 (6 bases). Per the germline V gene, CDR1 is SGHRS and CDR2 is YFSETQ. The CDR3 sequence is 18 residues long. Trimming stripped 0 bases from V and 0 bases from J, with 16 bases between. CDR3 nucleotides: TGCGCCAGCAGCTTGGGGAACCGGGACACGAACTCTGGAAACACCATATATTTT. Its translation: CASSLGNRDTNSGNTIYF.

The chain links TRBV10-3 to TRBJ1-5; 7 nucleotides align to TRBD1. The CDR3 runs 13 residues. The V gene end was trimmed by 10 bases and the J gene end by 0 bases; junction bases not matched to a gene: 3. Germline V gives CDR1 ENHRY, CDR2 SYGVKD. The CDR3 here is CATGQASNQPQHF. The CDR3 DNA reads as TGTGCCACAGGACAGGCTAGCAATCAGCCCCAGCATTTT.

This clone came up once. The J gene is TRBJ1-5, the V gene TRBV19, with D possibly TRBD1 on 6 matching bases. The ends were cut back, 5 bases at V and 0 bases at J, with 11 bases in the middle. Germline CDR1 and CDR2: LNHDA and SQIVND (reference sequence). The CDR3 sequence is 15 residues long. The CDR3 sequence is CASSRTVYSNQPQHF. CDR3 sequence (DNA): TGTGCCAGTAGTCGGACAGTCTATAGCAATCAGCCCCAGCATTTT.

The CDR3 nucleotides read TGCGCCAGCAGCCGAATCTACAGGGGCGAAGAAGATACGCAGTATTTT. Translation gives CASSRIYRGEEDTQYF. The rearrangement joins TRBV4-3 to TRBJ2-3, with TRBD1 matching over 7 bases. The length of the CDR3 is 16 residues. Unmatched junction bases numbered 12, after V lost 4 bases and J lost 5 bases. Germline CDR1 LGHNA, CDR2 YSLEER.

This chain links TRBV7-8 with TRBJ2-1; D is perhaps TRBD2 (5 bases). V was cut by 5 bases and J by 9 bases, with 11 bases left in between. The V gene's germline CDR1 is SGHVS and CDR2 FQNEAQ. CDR3 length: 12 residues. The CDR3 region is CASSPSGGEQFF. The CDR3 DNA is TGTGCCAGCAGCCCGTCCGGAGGTGAGCAGTTCTTC.

J is TRBJ1-1 and V is TRBV4-3, with 7 nucleotides matching TRBD1. The CDR3 is 15 amino acids. Germline trimming cut 5 bases from V and 4 bases from J; bases unmatched to any gene: 10. CDR1 is LGHNA, CDR2 YSLEER, per germline. The CDR3 DNA reads TGCGCCAGCAGCATCTACAGGGGTGGGTTCACTGAAGCTTTCTTT. Its protein product is CASSIYRGGFTEAFF.

This chain uses TRBV30 with TRBJ2-1; D is perhaps TRBD2 (5 bases). V lost 2 bases to trimming and J lost 6 bases, with 14 bases between them. From germline, CDR1 is GTSNPN and CDR2 SVGIG (reference sequence). This CDR3 is 14 amino acids long. DNA for the CDR3: TGTGCCTGGAGTATACTAGACTCGCCCAATGAGCAGTTCTTC. It specifies CAWSILDSPNEQFF. The variable domain in full, completed from reference TRBV30 and TRBJ2-1, reads SQTIHQWPATLVQPVGSPLSLECTVEGTSNPNLYWYRQAAGRGLQLLFYSVGIGQISSEVPQNLSASRPQDRQFILSSKKLLLSDSGFYLCAWSILDSPNEQFFGPGTRLTVL.

This clone has just one count. The chain recombines TRBV5-1 with TRBJ1-2; D gene unclear. The CDR3 extends over 14 amino acids. Trimming removed 0 bases from V and 7 bases from J, with 13 bases in between. The germline CDR1 and CDR2 sequences are SGHRS and YFSETQ. CDR3 loop: CASSLDPRGGGYTF. CDR3 sequence (DNA): TGCGCCAGCAGCTTGGACCCTAGAGGCGGTGGCTACACCTTC.

The rearrangement uses TRBV10-3 and TRBJ2-7; 11 nucleotides line up with TRBD2. CDR1 and CDR2 from the germline V gene are ENHRY and SYGVKD. Trimming removed 3 bases from V and 4 bases from J; junction bases left unmatched: 8. The CDR3 consists of 16 residues. The CDR3 loop is CAISDELAGVAYEQYF. CDR3 coding DNA: TGTGCCATCAGTGACGAACTAGCGGGAGTTGCTTACGAGCAGTACTTC.

This clone occurred a few times. V usage is TRBV10-3 and J usage is TRBJ1-1, with D maybe TRBD1 (6 bases). V was cut by 6 bases and J by 0 bases, with 11 bases left in between. The V gene's germline CDR1 is ENHRY and CDR2 SYGVKD. The CDR3 totals 14 residues. DNA of the CDR3: TGTGCCATCAGGACAGGTAATATGAACACTGAAGCTTTCTTT. Protein: CAIRTGNMNTEAFF.

This chain joins TRBV19 and TRBJ1-2, with 9 bases matching TRBD1. Germline CDR1 is LNHDA and CDR2 is SQIVND (reference sequence). This CDR3 spans 12 amino acids. Unmatched junction bases numbered 5, after V lost 8 bases and J lost 7 bases. Written as DNA, the CDR3 is TGTGCCAGTGGGACAGGGAGCTCTGGCTACACCTTC. Protein product: CASGTGSSGYTF.